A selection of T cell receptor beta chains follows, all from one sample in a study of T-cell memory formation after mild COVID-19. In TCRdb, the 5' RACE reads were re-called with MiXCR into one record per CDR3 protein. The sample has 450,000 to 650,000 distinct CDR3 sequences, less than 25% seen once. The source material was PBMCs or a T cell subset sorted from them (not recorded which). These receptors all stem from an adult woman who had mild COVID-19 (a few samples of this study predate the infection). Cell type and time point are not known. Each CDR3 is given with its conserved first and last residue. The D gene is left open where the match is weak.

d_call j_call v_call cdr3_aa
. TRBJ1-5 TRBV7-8 CASSLGTRRGSNQPQHF
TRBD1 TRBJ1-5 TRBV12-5 CASGLGTGEGQPQHF
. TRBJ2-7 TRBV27 CASSPAGPVYEQYF
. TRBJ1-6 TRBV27 CASTRDSYSPLHF
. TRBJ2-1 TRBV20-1 CSARVVTSNEQFF
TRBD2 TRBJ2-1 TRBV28 CASTTLAGGGPYNEQFF
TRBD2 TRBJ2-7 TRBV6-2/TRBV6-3 CASSDLGLFYEQYF
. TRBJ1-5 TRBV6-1 CASRQAPLVDQPQHF
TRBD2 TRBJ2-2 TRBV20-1 CSAPGLVTGELFF
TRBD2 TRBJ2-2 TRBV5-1 CASRIGTSGAVRVTGELFF
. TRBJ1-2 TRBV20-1 CSATGGYTF
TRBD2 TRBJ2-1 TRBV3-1 CASSQVSSGRAGEQFF
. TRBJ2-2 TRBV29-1 CSVEMENTGELFF
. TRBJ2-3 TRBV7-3 CASSAPGTDTQYF
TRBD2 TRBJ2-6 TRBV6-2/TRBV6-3 CASSQASGGASGANVLTF
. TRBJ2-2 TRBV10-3 CASSGDQAGELFF
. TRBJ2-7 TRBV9 CASSPPTVSYEQYF
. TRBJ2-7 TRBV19 CASSPRDIGTYEQYF
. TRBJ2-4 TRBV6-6 CASSPGKGLAGNIQYF
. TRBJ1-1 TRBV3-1 CASSQSPNTEAFF
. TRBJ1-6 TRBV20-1 CSARDFVDTHSYNSPLHF
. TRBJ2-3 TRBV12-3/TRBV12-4 CASSGPNPGDTQYF
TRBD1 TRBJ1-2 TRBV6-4 CASSPTGAVYGYTF
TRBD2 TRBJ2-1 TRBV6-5 CASSYAGVLSNEQFF
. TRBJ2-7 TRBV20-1 CSAAGAGRTYEQYF
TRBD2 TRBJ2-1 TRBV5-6 CASSLGTSDNEQFF
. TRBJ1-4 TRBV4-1 CASSQEVGLSNEKLFF
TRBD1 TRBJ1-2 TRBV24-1 CATSEGEGQGYGYTF
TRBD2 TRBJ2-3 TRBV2 CASSPFLAGTDTQYF
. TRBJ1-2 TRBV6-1 CASSEEVYGYTF
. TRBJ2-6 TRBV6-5 CACRAGSHSGANVLTF
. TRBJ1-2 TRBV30 CAWRTVNYGYTF
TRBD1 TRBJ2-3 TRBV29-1 CSVVGDRGTDTQYF
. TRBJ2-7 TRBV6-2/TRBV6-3 CASSSGWVQQYF
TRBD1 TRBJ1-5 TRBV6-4 CASSESKLGQGSSYSNQPQHF
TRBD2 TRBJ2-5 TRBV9 CASSVGELAHQETQYF
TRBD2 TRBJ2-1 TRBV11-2 CASSHLAGGLNYNEQFF
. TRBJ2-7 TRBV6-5 CASSYSPVVSDEQYF
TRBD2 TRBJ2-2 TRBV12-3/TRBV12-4 CASRFSGSSAGELFF
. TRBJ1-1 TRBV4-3 CASSQREGLEAFF
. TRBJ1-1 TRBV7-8 CASSLIRGLNTEAFF